This T cell receptor beta chain is drawn from a study of cytomegalovirus exposure and HLA in healthy donors. Points from the study as a whole: A subsequent analysis found that TCR clusters from the first cohort also tended to co-occur in the 90 to 150 validation repertoires, with approximately 95% of cluster scores above 0.

Of note for this clone: Antigen unknown.

This CDR3 contains 14 residues. CDR1 is MNHEY, CDR2 SMNVEV, per germline (reference sequence). V was cut by 6 bases and J by 4 bases, with 15 bases left in between. Profiling relied on immunoSEQ multiplex PCR, and the TCRdb table lists in-frame clones only, not all of them. The sample has 70,000 to 85,000 clones; around 95% are singletons. This sequence joins TRBV27 and TRBJ1-2; D remains ambiguous. This receptor was taken from a woman between 18 and 30 years old in good health and CMV-seropositive. Sample: PBMCs. The CDR3 DNA is TGTGCCAGCAGCCCCTCCTGGGAGACCTATGGCTACACCTTC. Translation gives CASSPSWETYGYTF.